The table lists the clone carrying this T cell receptor (beta chain) with a few counts. The sample has other DNA sequences that encode this CDR3 too. The source of the sample is a study of shared clonotypes between healthy human individuals. This CDR3 spans 14 amino acids. CDR1 is LNHDA and CDR2 is SQIVND in the germline V gene (reference sequence). With 5 bases removed from V and 0 bases from J, the gap between germline ends came to 8 bases. The repertoire was sequenced with immunoSEQ multiplex PCR; TCRdb's copy has only in-frame clones and lacks some. The sample carries about 670,000 clones, roughly 70% recorded once.

The V call is TRBV19, the J call TRBJ1-5; no reliable D call. The clonotype originates from a woman between 25 and 40 years old in good health. Sequencing was carried out using memory CD4+ T cells sorted from blood. Subset: CD45RA-negative fraction. CDR3 nucleotide sequence: TGTGCCAGTAGTGACCCCGCTAGCAATCAGCCCCAGCATTTT. Its protein product is CASSDPASNQPQHF.